A selection of T cell receptor beta chains follows, all from one sample in a study of somatic mutations in cytotoxic T cells in rheumatoid arthritis. Libraries were prepared by immunoSEQ multiplex PCR; TCRdb keeps only in-frame clonotypes and omits some of them. The table records more than 13,000 clones, around 70% of them present only once. The sample was CD8+ T cells sorted from blood. The receptor source for this set is an adult with rheumatoid arthritis. Both conserved end residues are part of each CDR3. D genes are given only for firm matches. Size is omitted from some rows. Given values are once, few, many or a class for expanded clones.

d_gene: -
v_gene: TRBV4-2
j_gene: TRBJ1-4
abundance: few
CDR3aa: CASSQVSFTGLDEDNEKLFF
CDR3nt: TGTGCCAGCAGCCAAGTCAGTTTTACAGGGTTAGACGAGGATAATGAAAAACTGTTTTTT

d_gene: -
v_gene: TRBV6-1
j_gene: TRBJ2-7
abundance: -
CDR3aa: CASSLGANGEQYF
CDR3nt: TGTGCCAGCAGTTTGGGGGCTAACGGCGAGCAGTACTTC

d_gene: -
v_gene: TRBV11-2
j_gene: TRBJ1-6
abundance: few
CDR3aa: CASSLGPGFSSPLHF
CDR3nt: TGTGCCAGCAGCTTAGGGCCGGGCTTTAGCTCACCCCTCCACTTT

d_gene: -
v_gene: TRBV28
j_gene: TRBJ1-1
abundance: -
CDR3aa: CASSFEPLLGMNTEAFF
CDR3nt: TGTGCCAGCAGTTTTGAGCCGCTTTTGGGAATGAACACTGAAGCTTTCTTT

d_gene: -
v_gene: TRBV29-1
j_gene: TRBJ1-1
abundance: -
CDR3aa: CSVEDQGAGTEAFF
CDR3nt: TGCAGCGTTGAAGATCAGGGTGCGGGCACTGAAGCTTTCTTT

d_gene: -
v_gene: TRBV11-2
j_gene: TRBJ2-6
abundance: once
CDR3aa: CASSSGLGGANVLTF
CDR3nt: TGTGCCAGCAGCTCGGGCCTAGGAGGGGCCAACGTCCTGACTTTC

d_gene: -
v_gene: TRBV7-9
j_gene: TRBJ2-7
abundance: -
CDR3aa: CASSLAGLSEQYF
CDR3nt: TGTGCCAGCAGCTTAGCAGGGTTGAGCGAGCAGTACTTC

d_gene: -
v_gene: TRBV30
j_gene: TRBJ2-2
abundance: -
CDR3aa: CAWSGGDRLTGELFF
CDR3nt: TGTGCCTGGTCAGGCGGGGACCGACTAACCGGGGAGCTGTTTTTT

d_gene: -
v_gene: TRBV27
j_gene: TRBJ2-2
abundance: -
CDR3aa: CASSLSPRGRSGELFF
CDR3nt: TGTGCCAGCAGTTTATCCCCCCGGGGGCGCTCCGGGGAGCTGTTTTTT

d_gene: -
v_gene: TRBV4-2
j_gene: TRBJ1-2
abundance: few
CDR3aa: CASSQERTASHGYTF
CDR3nt: TGTGCCAGCAGCCAAGAACGGACAGCTAGCCATGGCTACACCTTC

d_gene: TRBD2
v_gene: TRBV23-1
j_gene: TRBJ2-5
abundance: -
CDR3aa: CASRKVGGETQYF
CDR3nt: TGCGCCAGCAGAAAAGTCGGGGGGGAGACCCAGTACTTC

d_gene: -
v_gene: TRBV28
j_gene: TRBJ2-7
abundance: -
CDR3aa: CASSLFNGTINEQYF
CDR3nt: TGTGCCAGCAGTTTATTCAACGGGACCATCAACGAGCAGTACTTC

d_gene: TRBD1
v_gene: TRBV28
j_gene: TRBJ2-7
abundance: -
CDR3aa: CASSPGGSYEQYF
CDR3nt: TGTGCCAGCAGTCCAGGGGGCTCCTACGAGCAGTACTTC

d_gene: -
v_gene: TRBV5-4
j_gene: TRBJ2-3
abundance: -
CDR3aa: CASSLGTGSDTQYF
CDR3nt: TGTGCCAGCAGCTTGGGGACGGGTTCGGATACGCAGTATTTT

d_gene: -
v_gene: TRBV13
j_gene: TRBJ2-7
abundance: -
CDR3aa: CASSGGRTGGYEQYF
CDR3nt: TGTGCCAGCAGCGGGGGGAGGACAGGAGGATACGAGCAGTACTTC

d_gene: -
v_gene: TRBV9
j_gene: TRBJ1-5
abundance: few
CDR3aa: CASSGGVGNQPQHF
CDR3nt: TGTGCCAGCAGTGGGGGTGTAGGCAATCAGCCCCAGCATTTT

d_gene: -
v_gene: TRBV28
j_gene: TRBJ2-7
abundance: -
CDR3aa: CASSLSLSGISSYEQYF
CDR3nt: TGTGCCAGCAGTTTATCCCTGTCGGGTATTAGCTCCTACGAGCAGTACTTC

d_gene: TRBD2
v_gene: TRBV19
j_gene: TRBJ2-7
abundance: -
CDR3aa: CASSIRAGDYEQYF
CDR3nt: TGTGCCAGTAGTATAAGAGCGGGAGACTACGAGCAGTACTTC

d_gene: -
v_gene: TRBV5-4
j_gene: TRBJ1-2
abundance: few
CDR3aa: CASSDPGKDGYTF
CDR3nt: TGTGCCAGCAGCGACCCCGGGAAGGATGGCTACACCTTC

d_gene: TRBD2
v_gene: TRBV28
j_gene: TRBJ2-7
abundance: few
CDR3aa: CASSFVVGGIYEQYF
CDR3nt: TGTGCCAGCAGTTTTGTCGTCGGGGGGATCTACGAGCAGTACTTC

d_gene: TRBD1
v_gene: TRBV19
j_gene: TRBJ1-2
abundance: -
CDR3aa: CASSVQGFYGYTF
CDR3nt: TGTGCCAGTAGTGTACAGGGGTTCTATGGCTACACCTTC

d_gene: TRBD2
v_gene: TRBV9
j_gene: TRBJ2-3
abundance: -
CDR3aa: CASSLRTRSTDTQYF
CDR3nt: TGTGCCAGCAGCTTACGGACTAGGAGCACAGATACGCAGTATTTT

d_gene: -
v_gene: TRBV19
j_gene: TRBJ2-7
abundance: -
CDR3aa: CASSPIQSPGGYEQYF
CDR3nt: TGTGCCAGTAGTCCAATTCAGAGCCCAGGGGGGTACGAGCAGTACTTC

d_gene: TRBD1
v_gene: TRBV18
j_gene: TRBJ2-1
abundance: -
CDR3aa: CASGGAVTYNEQFF
CDR3nt: TGTGCCTCAGGGGGCGCGGTCACCTACAATGAGCAGTTCTTC

d_gene: -
v_gene: TRBV6-4
j_gene: TRBJ2-5
abundance: -
CDR3aa: CASSDSRSWLSSETQYF
CDR3nt: TGTGCCAGCAGTGACTCGAGAAGTTGGCTTTCATCGGAGACCCAGTACTTC

d_gene: -
v_gene: TRBV6-4
j_gene: TRBJ2-1
abundance: -
CDR3aa: CASSDNPSSYNEQFF
CDR3nt: TGTGCCAGCAGTGACAACCCTAGCTCCTACAATGAGCAGTTCTTC

d_gene: TRBD2
v_gene: TRBV4-3
j_gene: TRBJ2-7
abundance: once
CDR3aa: CASSQLAGVYEQYF
CDR3nt: TGCGCCAGCAGCCAACTAGCGGGGGTCTACGAGCAGTACTTC

d_gene: -
v_gene: TRBV2
j_gene: TRBJ1-1
abundance: -
CDR3aa: CASRRTVNTEAFF
CDR3nt: TGTGCCAGCCGTCGGACAGTGAACACTGAAGCTTTCTTT

d_gene: TRBD1
v_gene: TRBV6-5
j_gene: TRBJ1-2
abundance: few
CDR3aa: CASSYGSAQGRVGYTF
CDR3nt: TGTGCCAGCAGTTACGGTAGCGCACAGGGGAGAGTTGGCTACACCTTC

d_gene: -
v_gene: TRBV28
j_gene: TRBJ1-4
abundance: -
CDR3aa: CASSMGGNGLFF
CDR3nt: TGTGCCAGCAGCATGGGGGGGAATGGACTGTTTTTT

d_gene: -
v_gene: TRBV7-9
j_gene: TRBJ2-3
abundance: -
CDR3aa: CASSLFGGISTDTQYF
CDR3nt: TGTGCCAGCAGCTTATTTGGCGGAATTAGCACAGATACGCAGTATTTT

d_gene: -
v_gene: TRBV6-4
j_gene: TRBJ2-2
abundance: -
CDR3aa: CASSESPYGGGELFF
CDR3nt: TGTGCCAGCAGTGAGTCTCCCTATGGAGGCGGGGAGCTGTTTTTT

d_gene: -
v_gene: TRBV19
j_gene: TRBJ1-2
abundance: -
CDR3aa: CASSIDPGDYLYGYTF
CDR3nt: TGTGCCAGTAGTATAGATCCAGGGGACTATCTCTATGGCTACACCTTC

d_gene: TRBD1
v_gene: TRBV6-5
j_gene: TRBJ2-3
abundance: -
CDR3aa: CASSYSKGGADTQYF
CDR3nt: TGTGCCAGCAGTTACTCAAAAGGGGGCGCAGATACGCAGTATTTT

d_gene: -
v_gene: TRBV6-6
j_gene: TRBJ2-4
abundance: -
CDR3aa: CASSYTQGLGKNIQYF
CDR3nt: TGTGCCAGCAGTTACACCCAGGGTTTAGGCAAAAACATTCAGTACTTC

d_gene: TRBD1
v_gene: TRBV7-6
j_gene: TRBJ1-2
abundance: -
CDR3aa: CASSLQGAGGYTF
CDR3nt: TGTGCCAGCAGCTTACAGGGGGCGGGGGGCTACACCTTC

d_gene: TRBD1
v_gene: TRBV6-1
j_gene: TRBJ2-7
abundance: few
CDR3aa: CASMGQGTYEQYF
CDR3nt: TGTGCCAGCATGGGACAGGGAACCTACGAGCAGTACTTC

d_gene: TRBD1
v_gene: TRBV7-9
j_gene: TRBJ1-4
abundance: -
CDR3aa: CASNRQGSTNEKLFF
CDR3nt: TGTGCCAGCAACAGACAGGGATCAACTAATGAAAAACTGTTTTTT

d_gene: -
v_gene: TRBV30
j_gene: TRBJ1-1
abundance: -
CDR3aa: CAWSRVGPEAFF
CDR3nt: TGTGCCTGGAGTCGGGTAGGGCCCGAAGCTTTCTTT

d_gene: -
v_gene: TRBV5-1
j_gene: TRBJ2-5
abundance: -
CDR3aa: CASSPWQEFAGETQYF
CDR3nt: TGCGCCAGCAGCCCATGGCAAGAGTTTGCTGGAGAGACCCAGTACTTC

d_gene: -
v_gene: TRBV7-9
j_gene: TRBJ2-6
abundance: -
CDR3aa: CASSPPESGAYGANVLTF
CDR3nt: TGTGCCAGCAGCCCCCCCGAATCAGGGGCTTATGGGGCCAACGTCCTGACTTTC

d_gene: TRBD2
v_gene: TRBV7-3
j_gene: TRBJ2-2
abundance: -
CDR3aa: CASSPRLAGGNTGELFF
CDR3nt: TGTGCCAGCAGCCCGAGACTAGCGGGGGGGAACACCGGGGAGCTGTTTTTT

d_gene: -
v_gene: TRBV29-1
j_gene: TRBJ2-7
abundance: -
CDR3aa: CSVGTRYEQYF
CDR3nt: TGCAGCGTTGGGACCCGATACGAGCAGTACTTC

d_gene: -
v_gene: TRBV5-4
j_gene: TRBJ1-2
abundance: -
CDR3aa: CASSSFVGANYGYTF
CDR3nt: TGTGCCAGCAGCTCTTTCGTGGGAGCTAACTATGGCTACACCTTC

d_gene: TRBD1
v_gene: TRBV13
j_gene: TRBJ2-5
abundance: few
CDR3aa: CASSPTGTAQETQYF
CDR3nt: TGTGCCAGCAGCCCAACCGGGACAGCTCAAGAGACCCAGTACTTC

d_gene: -
v_gene: TRBV5-6
j_gene: TRBJ1-6
abundance: -
CDR3aa: CASSLAGSYNSPLHF
CDR3nt: TGTGCCAGCAGCTTGGCAGGGTCCTATAATTCACCCCTCCACTTT

d_gene: -
v_gene: TRBV7-9
j_gene: TRBJ1-2
abundance: -
CDR3aa: CASSTELSGNLDGYTF
CDR3nt: TGTGCCAGCAGTACAGAACTCTCAGGGAATTTGGATGGCTACACCTTC

d_gene: -
v_gene: TRBV5-1
j_gene: TRBJ2-1
abundance: once
CDR3aa: CASSRGGYFNEQFF
CDR3nt: TGCGCCAGCAGCCGAGGAGGCTACTTCAATGAGCAGTTCTTC

d_gene: -
v_gene: TRBV28
j_gene: TRBJ1-1
abundance: few
CDR3aa: CASSLGGEAFF
CDR3nt: TGTGCCAGCAGTCTTGGAGGTGAAGCTTTCTTT